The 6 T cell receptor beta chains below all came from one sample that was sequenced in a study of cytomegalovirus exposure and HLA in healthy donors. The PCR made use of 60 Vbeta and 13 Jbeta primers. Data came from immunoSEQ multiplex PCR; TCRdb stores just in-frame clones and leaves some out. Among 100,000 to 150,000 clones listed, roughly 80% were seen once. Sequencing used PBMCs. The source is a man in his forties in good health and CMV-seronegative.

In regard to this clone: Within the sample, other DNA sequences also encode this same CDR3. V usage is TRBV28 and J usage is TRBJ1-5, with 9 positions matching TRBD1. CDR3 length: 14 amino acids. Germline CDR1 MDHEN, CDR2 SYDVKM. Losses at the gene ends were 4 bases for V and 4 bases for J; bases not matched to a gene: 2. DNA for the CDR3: TGTGCCAGCAGTTCGACAGGGGGTAATCAGCCCCAGCATTTT. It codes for CASSSTGGNQPQHF.

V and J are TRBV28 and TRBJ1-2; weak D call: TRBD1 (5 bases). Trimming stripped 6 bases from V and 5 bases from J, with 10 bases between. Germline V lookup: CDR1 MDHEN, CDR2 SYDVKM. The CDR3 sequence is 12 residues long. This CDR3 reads CASRPGNYGYTF. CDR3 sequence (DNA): TGTGCCAGCAGGCCAGGGAATTATGGCTACACCTTC.

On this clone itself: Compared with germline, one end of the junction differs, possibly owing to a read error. This CDR3 is CASSLLNQRQHF. The CDR3 region has the DNA TGTGCCAGCAGTTTACTCAATCAGCGCCAGCATTTT. The chain employs TRBV28 and TRBJ1-5; D not resolved. The CDR3 contains 12 residues. The germline gives CDR1 MDHEN, CDR2 SYDVKM.

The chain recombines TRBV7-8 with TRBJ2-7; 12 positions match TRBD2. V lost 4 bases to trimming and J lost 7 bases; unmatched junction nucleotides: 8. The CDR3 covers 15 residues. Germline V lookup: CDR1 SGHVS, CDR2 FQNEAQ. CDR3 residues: CASSSRLAGAREQYF. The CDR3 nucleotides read TGTGCCAGCAGCTCCCGACTAGCGGGGGCTCGGGAGCAGTACTTC.

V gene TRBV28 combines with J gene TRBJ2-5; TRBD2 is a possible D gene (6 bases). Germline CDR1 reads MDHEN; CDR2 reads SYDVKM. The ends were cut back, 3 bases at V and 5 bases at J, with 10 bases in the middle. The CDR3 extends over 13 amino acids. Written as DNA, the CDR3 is TGTGCCAGCAGTTTGGCGGGACTGGAGACCCAGTACTTC. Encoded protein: CASSLAGLETQYF.

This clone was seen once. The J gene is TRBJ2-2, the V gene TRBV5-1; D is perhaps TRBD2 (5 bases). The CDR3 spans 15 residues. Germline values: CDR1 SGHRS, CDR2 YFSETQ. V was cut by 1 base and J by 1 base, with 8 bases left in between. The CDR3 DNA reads TGCGCCAGCAGCTTGACCCGGGGGAACACCGGGGAGCTGTTTTTT. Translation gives CASSLTRGNTGELFF.